These 15 T cell receptor beta chains were sequenced from one sample in a study of shared clonotypes between healthy human individuals. Produced via immunoSEQ multiplex PCR; TCRdb's table is partial and in-frame only. The sample lists around 600,000 clones; roughly 98% were seen once. Positively selected for CCR7, the CD45RO-negative cells used as naive CD8 cells excluded terminally differentiated effector memory CD45RA+ cells. The sample comprised naive CD8+ T cells sorted from blood. The receptors come from a man aged 25-45 years in good health.

The gene calls are TRBV5-8 and TRBJ2-3, with D possibly being TRBD2 (5 bases). Looked up from germline, CDR1 is SGHTS and CDR2 is YDEGEE. The ends were cut back, 0 bases at V and 3 bases at J, with 20 bases in the middle. CDR3 length equals 18 residues. The CDR3 loop reads CASSLVRSVFERTDTQYF. In nucleotides, the CDR3 is TGTGCCAGCAGCTTGGTTCGATCCGTTTTCGAGCGGACAGATACGCAGTATTTT.

The CDR3 sequence: CAWSVGADTDTQYF. As DNA, the CDR3 is TGTGCCTGGAGTGTAGGAGCAGACACAGATACGCAGTATTTT. The V gene is TRBV30, the J gene TRBJ2-3; D gene ambiguous. CDR3 size: 14 residues. CDR1 is GTSNPN and CDR2 is SVGIG in the germline V gene (reference sequence). V was shortened by 0 bases and J by 2 bases, with 9 bases between the two germline ends.

The chain couples TRBV7-9 to TRBJ2-1; no clear D. Germline V lookup: CDR1 SEHNR, CDR2 FQNEAQ (reference sequence). The CDR3 is 16 amino acids. V was trimmed by 5 bases and J by 0 bases, leaving 14 bases between them. The chain's CDR3 is CASSHLRPSSYNEQFF. CDR3 DNA: TGTGCCAGCAGCCACCTCAGGCCCAGCTCCTACAATGAGCAGTTCTTC.

The chain recombines TRBV27 with TRBJ2-7; TRBD2 might be the D (5 bases). This CDR3 has 13 amino acids. V was cut by 4 bases and J by 2 bases, with 9 bases left in between. Germline CDR1 and CDR2: MNHEY and SMNVEV (reference sequence). The CDR3 bases are TGTGCCAGCAGTTCTGACGGGACCTACGAGCAGTACTTC. It is translated as CASSSDGTYEQYF.

This chain joins TRBV27 and TRBJ1-4; tentative D call: TRBD1 (5 bases). Germline CDR1 is MNHEY and CDR2 is SMNVEV (reference sequence). Trimming pared 7 bases from V and 3 bases from J, leaving 15 bases between. The CDR3 runs 15 residues. DNA for the CDR3: TGTGCCAGCACCCCTCTAGGAGGGGCTAATGAAAAACTGTTTTTT. Its translation: CASTPLGGANEKLFF.

The chain recombines TRBV4-1 with TRBJ2-1; TRBD1 agrees at 8 bases. Germline CDR1 is MGHRA and CDR2 is YSYEKL. Unmatched junction bases numbered 10, after V lost 2 bases and J lost 4 bases. The CDR3 length is 17 residues. In DNA, the CDR3 is TGCGCCAGCAGCCAAACCTCGACAGGGGCTAAATACAATGAGCAGTTCTTC. This translates into CASSQTSTGAKYNEQFF.

J is TRBJ2-3 and V is TRBV30, with D possibly TRBD1 on 6 matching bases. The length of the CDR3 is 15 residues. Trimming cost V 4 bases and J 4 bases, with 18 bases left between them. The V gene's germline CDR1 is GTSNPN and CDR2 SVGIG (reference sequence). CDR3 in amino acids: CAWTPQGRWADTQYF. The CDR3 DNA follows: TGTGCCTGGACGCCCCAGGGGCGCTGGGCAGATACGCAGTATTTT.

The CDR3 DNA is TGTGCCAGCAGAAGCTGGGGGGAAGAGACCCAGTACTTC. This encodes CASRSWGEETQYF. The V call is TRBV7-8, the J call TRBJ2-5, with D tentatively TRBD2 (6 bases). V lost 6 bases, J lost 3 bases, and 11 bases lay in between. Germline assignment: CDR1 SGHVS and CDR2 FQNEAQ. The CDR3 contains 13 residues.

The chain has TRBV30 and TRBJ2-1; 9 bases line up with TRBD2. Germline trimming cut 4 bases from V and 9 bases from J; bases unmatched to any gene: 10. The CDR3 covers 14 residues. Germline values: CDR1 GTSNPN, CDR2 SVGIG (reference sequence). CDR3 bases: TGTGCCTGGATCAAGTTAGCGGGGGCGGGTGAGCAGTTCTTC. The encoded protein is CAWIKLAGAGEQFF.

The gene calls are TRBV7-2 and TRBJ2-7; D remains unclear. Germline CDR1 and CDR2: SGHTA and FQGNSA. Between the trimmed V and J ends, which lost 1 base and 3 bases, there was a span of 13 bases. The CDR3 is 15 amino acids. The CDR3 nucleotides read TGTGCCAGCAGCTTAGAGCCCAACCGGGTCTACGAGCAGTACTTC. Its translation: CASSLEPNRVYEQYF.

The genes are TRBV10-2 and TRBJ1-5; D ambiguous. The CDR3 runs to 14 residues. Deletions cut 0 bases from V and 5 bases from J, with 8 bases between. Germline V gene data show CDR1 as WSHSY and CDR2 as SAAADI. Here the CDR3 reads CASSESETHQPQHF. The CDR3 bases are TGCGCCAGCAGTGAGTCGGAGACCCATCAGCCCCAGCATTTT.

This sequence joins TRBV7-8 and TRBJ2-7; weak D call: TRBD2 (5 bases). The CDR3 extends over 17 amino acids. Per the germline V gene, CDR1 is SGHVS and CDR2 is FQNEAQ. The V end lost 3 bases, the J end lost 1 base, and 19 bases lay between the germline ends. DNA of the CDR3: TGTGCCAGCAGCTTGCCGAGGGATCAGGTGACATCCTACGAGCAGTACTTC. It translates to CASSLPRDQVTSYEQYF.

The gene calls are TRBV11-2 and TRBJ2-7; a possible D gene is TRBD2 (5 bases). Between the trimmed V and J ends, which lost 3 bases and 6 bases, there was a span of 9 bases. CDR3 length equals 12 residues. The germline V gene encodes CDR1 SGHAT and CDR2 FQNNGV. The CDR3 DNA reads as TGTGCCAGCAGCTTTGGAGGTCGCGAGCAGTACTTC. Translation gives CASSFGGREQYF.

The chain is built from TRBV5-1 and TRBJ2-1, with 8 positions matching TRBD2. The J segment lost 7 bases and the V segment lost 0 bases, leaving 9 bases of the junction unmatched. This CDR3 region has 16 residues. Germline lookup yields CDR1 SGHRS and CDR2 YFSETQ. CDR3 bases: TGCGCCAGCAGCTTGGATTTCCTAGCGGGCCAGAATGAGCAGTTCTTC. It codes for CASSLDFLAGQNEQFF. Full variable domain (missing parts from reference TRBV5-1 and TRBJ2-1): KAGVTQTPRYLIKTRGQQVTLSCSPISGHRSVSWYQQTPGQGLQFLFEYFSETQRNKGNFPGRFSGRQFSNSRSEMNVSTLELGDSALYLCASSLDFLAGQNEQFFGPGTRLTVL.

This chain uses TRBV5-6 with TRBJ1-5, with 9 bases identical to TRBD1. There are 15 residues in the CDR3. The germline gives CDR1 SGHDT, CDR2 YYEEEE. V dropped 4 bases and J dropped 12; count of bases not matched to a gene: 14. The CDR3 coding sequence is TGTGCCAGCAGCAAAGGACAGGGGCACTTTGGGGACCAGCATTTT. Its protein is CASSKGQGHFGDQHF. Full variable domain (outside the CDR3, taken from reference TRBV5-6 and TRBJ1-5): DAGVTQSPTHLIKTRGQQVTLRCSPKSGHDTVSWYQQALGQGPQFIFQYYEEEERQRGNFPDRFSGHQFPNYSSELNVNALLLGDSALYLCASSKGQGHFGDQHFGDGTRLSIL.